A single sample gave rise to the 4 T cell receptor beta chains below, sequenced in a study of blood T cells in healthy people across ages. PCR was performed a second time for roughly 6 to 12 cycles using a sample-barcoded 5' primer and a J-beta primer mix. MiXCR, applied by TCRdb to the 5' RACE reads, yields one record per CDR3 protein. This sample yields fewer than 750,000 distinct CDR3 sequences, of which 52% are seen a single time; approximately 12% belongs to the top ten. Source material: blood. The receptors here all came from a woman aged 80 or over in good health.

V gene TRBV7-2 combines with J gene TRBJ1-2; D is perhaps TRBD1 (6 bases). The CDR3 contains 15 residues. The germline V and J ends were trimmed by 5 bases and 8 bases, with 21 bases remaining between them. Germline lookup yields CDR1 SGHTA and CDR2 FQGNSA. The CDR3: CASSARQALAGGYTF. In nucleotides, the CDR3 is TGTGCCAGCAGCGCCCGACAGGCCCTGGCGGGGGGCTACACCTTC.

A remark on this clonotype: Just one base apart from a much larger clone, this may be a read error. The genes are TRBV3-1 and TRBJ2-5, with a tentative D call TRBD1 (6 bases). The V gene lost 0 bases and the J gene lost 1 base, with 21 bases spanning the gap. Germline V gene lookup returns CDR1 LGHDT and CDR2 YNNKEL (reference sequence). The CDR3 runs 19 residues. In DNA form, the CDR3 reads TGTGCCAGCAGCCAAGATCCTCGGTCTATCGGGGACATCCAAGAGACCCAGTACTTC. It yields the protein CASSQDPRSIGDIQETQYF.

The V call is TRBV20-1, the J call TRBJ1-4; TRBD1 aligns across 11 bases. With 3 bases clipped from V and 4 bases from J, the junction kept 7 bases outside the gene matches. The CDR3 covers 16 residues. Germline values: CDR1 DFQATT, CDR2 SNEGSKA (reference sequence). The CDR3 nucleotides are TGCAGTGCTAGTGCTTGGGACAGGGGGAATAATGAAAAACTGTTTTTT. It codes for CSASAWDRGNNEKLFF.

This clonotype was recorded once. The chain is built from TRBV7-9 and TRBJ1-1; D is unclear. Germline values: CDR1 SEHNR, CDR2 FQNEAQ (reference sequence). CDR3 length: 14 amino acids. V was cut by 3 bases and J by 5 bases, with 13 bases left in between. Here the CDR3 reads CASSFGQVGTEAFF. CDR3 in DNA: TGTGCCAGCAGCTTCGGGCAGGTGGGGACTGAAGCTTTCTTT.